Many counts were recorded for the clone carrying this T cell receptor (beta chain). Its cognate antigen is unknown. This sample was taken from a study of T cell repertoires in cytomegalovirus infection. Study background: TCR beta signatures that were public indicated CMV infection and matching HLA type.

Findings and limits, study-wide: CMV-specific TCR beta clonotypes restricted by HLA-C dominated the ex vivo response. Summed frequency of shared TCR beta families picked out CMV carriers who also had the relevant HLA.

Via MiXCR, TCRdb re-called the reads, giving one row per CDR3 protein. The repertoire holds nearly 550,000 distinct CDR3 sequences, with about 17% as singletons. Germline lookup yields CDR1 MNHEY and CDR2 SVGAGI. This CDR3 has 15 amino acids. V was clipped by 0 bases and J by 7 bases, with 12 bases between them. The rearrangement uses TRBV6-5 and TRBJ1-4, with D perhaps TRBD1 (6 bases). The sequenced sample was CD8+ T cells from PBMCs. This receptor was obtained from a human donor in good health (CMV status not recorded). Some clones in this sample may be carry-over from other donors' samples. The CDR3 region has the DNA TGTGCCAGCAGTTACTCGGGACACGAGGGTGAAAAACTGTTTTTT. Protein: CASSYSGHEGEKLFF.